Listed below are T cell receptor beta chains from one sample, sequenced in a study of blood T cells in healthy people across ages. TCRdb called the 5' RACE reads again in MiXCR, with one record for every CDR3 protein. This table has 1 million or so distinct CDR3 sequences, about 25% appearing once. This sample also belongs to another study, concerning T cells of mothers and their children.

The material sequenced was blood. The origin of the receptors is a girl aged 2-10 years in good health. The conserved cysteine and the conserved F or W are not part of the CDR3 here. A D gene is named only where the DNA matches it firmly.

v_gene	d_gene	CDR3aa
TRBV27	NA	ASSALTGFDGYT
TRBV7-2	NA	ASSSLLSGFDEQF
TRBV12-3/TRBV12-4	TRBD1	ASSLRFRDREGGYT
TRBV5-5	TRBD2	ASSPIGGGNQETQY
TRBV12-3/TRBV12-4	TRBD1	ASSPTDRAGQPQR
TRBV7-9	NA	ASSLDRAFPEKLF
TRBV27	NA	ASNRNDFTDTQY
TRBV7-2	TRBD2	ASRPGGSNEQF
TRBV3-1	TRBD1	ASSQGTGDTQY
TRBV4-3	NA	ASSQDEGSYNEQF
TRBV5-6	NA	ASSFGFRSSYNEQF
TRBV25-1	NA	ATLAGREQY
TRBV12-3/TRBV12-4	NA	ASSEGGSGYT
TRBV24-1	NA	ATSDLRETGGDEQF
TRBV2	NA	ASNRGTQPQH
TRBV12-3/TRBV12-4	NA	ASSLGGTRLF
TRBV2	NA	ASGERIYYNEQF
TRBV7-2	NA	ASSFVPGQGYEQY
TRBV6-1	TRBD1	ASSPWTGGGFSSNQPQH
TRBV25-1	NA	ASTPGTLNTGELF
TRBV6-5	TRBD1	ASSQGGIVNSPLH
TRBV6-2/TRBV6-3	NA	ASSPKGKTVSYEQY
TRBV29-1	TRBD2	SAIGLAGGTYNEQF
TRBV6-2/TRBV6-3	NA	ASIGVINTEAF
TRBV12-3/TRBV12-4	NA	ASSLMGARRGLRSRGQETQY
TRBV5-6	NA	ASSLGPGTSGEQY
TRBV12-3/TRBV12-4	NA	ASSLSYDNQETQY
TRBV19	NA	ASSWEKYNEQF
TRBV6-1	NA	ASSEGQERGYT
TRBV20-1	NA	SARGYQHQYNEQF
TRBV5-1	TRBD1	ASSLTGTVGADTQY